This T cell receptor (beta chain) was captured by sequencing in a study of post-analysis software for immune sequencing data. Germline CDR1 reads SGHNT; CDR2 reads YYREEE (reference sequence). V was clipped by 0 bases and J by 4 bases, with 14 bases between them. The CDR3 is 16 amino acids. Carried by the TCR beta cDNA libraries were unique molecular identifiers. TCRdb processed the PCR reads anew with MiXCR; each CDR3 protein has one entry. This table holds fewer than 900,000 distinct CDR3 sequences, just over 45% found once. Of note for this clonotype: The target antigen is unknown.

General study results and limits: Normalized Chao1 diversity was significantly reduced in patients versus controls. Five TRBV segments, including TRBV5-6, TRBV5-1 and TRBV20-1, were more frequent in patients than controls.

The sample taken for sequencing was blood. The clonotype comes from a girl aged 10 to 17 with multiple sclerosis. The chain recombines TRBV5-4 with TRBJ2-1; D is unclear. The CDR3 DNA follows: TGTGCCAGCAGCTTGGGTCCCCCCGGTGGGTACAATGAGCAGTTCTTC. Translating it yields CASSLGPPGGYNEQFF.